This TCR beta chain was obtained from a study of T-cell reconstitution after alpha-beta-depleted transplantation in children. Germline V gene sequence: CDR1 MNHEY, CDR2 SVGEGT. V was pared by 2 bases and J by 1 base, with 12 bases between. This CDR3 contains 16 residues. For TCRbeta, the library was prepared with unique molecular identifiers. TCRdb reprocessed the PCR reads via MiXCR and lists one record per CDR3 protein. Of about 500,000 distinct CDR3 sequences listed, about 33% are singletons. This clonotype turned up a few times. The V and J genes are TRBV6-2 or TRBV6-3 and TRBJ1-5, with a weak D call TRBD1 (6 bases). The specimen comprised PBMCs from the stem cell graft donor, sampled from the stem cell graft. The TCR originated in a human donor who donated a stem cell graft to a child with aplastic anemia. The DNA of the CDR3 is TGTGCCAGCAGTTACGGGGGCCCAGGGAGCAATCAGCCCCAGCATTTT. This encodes CASSYGGPGSNQPQHF.